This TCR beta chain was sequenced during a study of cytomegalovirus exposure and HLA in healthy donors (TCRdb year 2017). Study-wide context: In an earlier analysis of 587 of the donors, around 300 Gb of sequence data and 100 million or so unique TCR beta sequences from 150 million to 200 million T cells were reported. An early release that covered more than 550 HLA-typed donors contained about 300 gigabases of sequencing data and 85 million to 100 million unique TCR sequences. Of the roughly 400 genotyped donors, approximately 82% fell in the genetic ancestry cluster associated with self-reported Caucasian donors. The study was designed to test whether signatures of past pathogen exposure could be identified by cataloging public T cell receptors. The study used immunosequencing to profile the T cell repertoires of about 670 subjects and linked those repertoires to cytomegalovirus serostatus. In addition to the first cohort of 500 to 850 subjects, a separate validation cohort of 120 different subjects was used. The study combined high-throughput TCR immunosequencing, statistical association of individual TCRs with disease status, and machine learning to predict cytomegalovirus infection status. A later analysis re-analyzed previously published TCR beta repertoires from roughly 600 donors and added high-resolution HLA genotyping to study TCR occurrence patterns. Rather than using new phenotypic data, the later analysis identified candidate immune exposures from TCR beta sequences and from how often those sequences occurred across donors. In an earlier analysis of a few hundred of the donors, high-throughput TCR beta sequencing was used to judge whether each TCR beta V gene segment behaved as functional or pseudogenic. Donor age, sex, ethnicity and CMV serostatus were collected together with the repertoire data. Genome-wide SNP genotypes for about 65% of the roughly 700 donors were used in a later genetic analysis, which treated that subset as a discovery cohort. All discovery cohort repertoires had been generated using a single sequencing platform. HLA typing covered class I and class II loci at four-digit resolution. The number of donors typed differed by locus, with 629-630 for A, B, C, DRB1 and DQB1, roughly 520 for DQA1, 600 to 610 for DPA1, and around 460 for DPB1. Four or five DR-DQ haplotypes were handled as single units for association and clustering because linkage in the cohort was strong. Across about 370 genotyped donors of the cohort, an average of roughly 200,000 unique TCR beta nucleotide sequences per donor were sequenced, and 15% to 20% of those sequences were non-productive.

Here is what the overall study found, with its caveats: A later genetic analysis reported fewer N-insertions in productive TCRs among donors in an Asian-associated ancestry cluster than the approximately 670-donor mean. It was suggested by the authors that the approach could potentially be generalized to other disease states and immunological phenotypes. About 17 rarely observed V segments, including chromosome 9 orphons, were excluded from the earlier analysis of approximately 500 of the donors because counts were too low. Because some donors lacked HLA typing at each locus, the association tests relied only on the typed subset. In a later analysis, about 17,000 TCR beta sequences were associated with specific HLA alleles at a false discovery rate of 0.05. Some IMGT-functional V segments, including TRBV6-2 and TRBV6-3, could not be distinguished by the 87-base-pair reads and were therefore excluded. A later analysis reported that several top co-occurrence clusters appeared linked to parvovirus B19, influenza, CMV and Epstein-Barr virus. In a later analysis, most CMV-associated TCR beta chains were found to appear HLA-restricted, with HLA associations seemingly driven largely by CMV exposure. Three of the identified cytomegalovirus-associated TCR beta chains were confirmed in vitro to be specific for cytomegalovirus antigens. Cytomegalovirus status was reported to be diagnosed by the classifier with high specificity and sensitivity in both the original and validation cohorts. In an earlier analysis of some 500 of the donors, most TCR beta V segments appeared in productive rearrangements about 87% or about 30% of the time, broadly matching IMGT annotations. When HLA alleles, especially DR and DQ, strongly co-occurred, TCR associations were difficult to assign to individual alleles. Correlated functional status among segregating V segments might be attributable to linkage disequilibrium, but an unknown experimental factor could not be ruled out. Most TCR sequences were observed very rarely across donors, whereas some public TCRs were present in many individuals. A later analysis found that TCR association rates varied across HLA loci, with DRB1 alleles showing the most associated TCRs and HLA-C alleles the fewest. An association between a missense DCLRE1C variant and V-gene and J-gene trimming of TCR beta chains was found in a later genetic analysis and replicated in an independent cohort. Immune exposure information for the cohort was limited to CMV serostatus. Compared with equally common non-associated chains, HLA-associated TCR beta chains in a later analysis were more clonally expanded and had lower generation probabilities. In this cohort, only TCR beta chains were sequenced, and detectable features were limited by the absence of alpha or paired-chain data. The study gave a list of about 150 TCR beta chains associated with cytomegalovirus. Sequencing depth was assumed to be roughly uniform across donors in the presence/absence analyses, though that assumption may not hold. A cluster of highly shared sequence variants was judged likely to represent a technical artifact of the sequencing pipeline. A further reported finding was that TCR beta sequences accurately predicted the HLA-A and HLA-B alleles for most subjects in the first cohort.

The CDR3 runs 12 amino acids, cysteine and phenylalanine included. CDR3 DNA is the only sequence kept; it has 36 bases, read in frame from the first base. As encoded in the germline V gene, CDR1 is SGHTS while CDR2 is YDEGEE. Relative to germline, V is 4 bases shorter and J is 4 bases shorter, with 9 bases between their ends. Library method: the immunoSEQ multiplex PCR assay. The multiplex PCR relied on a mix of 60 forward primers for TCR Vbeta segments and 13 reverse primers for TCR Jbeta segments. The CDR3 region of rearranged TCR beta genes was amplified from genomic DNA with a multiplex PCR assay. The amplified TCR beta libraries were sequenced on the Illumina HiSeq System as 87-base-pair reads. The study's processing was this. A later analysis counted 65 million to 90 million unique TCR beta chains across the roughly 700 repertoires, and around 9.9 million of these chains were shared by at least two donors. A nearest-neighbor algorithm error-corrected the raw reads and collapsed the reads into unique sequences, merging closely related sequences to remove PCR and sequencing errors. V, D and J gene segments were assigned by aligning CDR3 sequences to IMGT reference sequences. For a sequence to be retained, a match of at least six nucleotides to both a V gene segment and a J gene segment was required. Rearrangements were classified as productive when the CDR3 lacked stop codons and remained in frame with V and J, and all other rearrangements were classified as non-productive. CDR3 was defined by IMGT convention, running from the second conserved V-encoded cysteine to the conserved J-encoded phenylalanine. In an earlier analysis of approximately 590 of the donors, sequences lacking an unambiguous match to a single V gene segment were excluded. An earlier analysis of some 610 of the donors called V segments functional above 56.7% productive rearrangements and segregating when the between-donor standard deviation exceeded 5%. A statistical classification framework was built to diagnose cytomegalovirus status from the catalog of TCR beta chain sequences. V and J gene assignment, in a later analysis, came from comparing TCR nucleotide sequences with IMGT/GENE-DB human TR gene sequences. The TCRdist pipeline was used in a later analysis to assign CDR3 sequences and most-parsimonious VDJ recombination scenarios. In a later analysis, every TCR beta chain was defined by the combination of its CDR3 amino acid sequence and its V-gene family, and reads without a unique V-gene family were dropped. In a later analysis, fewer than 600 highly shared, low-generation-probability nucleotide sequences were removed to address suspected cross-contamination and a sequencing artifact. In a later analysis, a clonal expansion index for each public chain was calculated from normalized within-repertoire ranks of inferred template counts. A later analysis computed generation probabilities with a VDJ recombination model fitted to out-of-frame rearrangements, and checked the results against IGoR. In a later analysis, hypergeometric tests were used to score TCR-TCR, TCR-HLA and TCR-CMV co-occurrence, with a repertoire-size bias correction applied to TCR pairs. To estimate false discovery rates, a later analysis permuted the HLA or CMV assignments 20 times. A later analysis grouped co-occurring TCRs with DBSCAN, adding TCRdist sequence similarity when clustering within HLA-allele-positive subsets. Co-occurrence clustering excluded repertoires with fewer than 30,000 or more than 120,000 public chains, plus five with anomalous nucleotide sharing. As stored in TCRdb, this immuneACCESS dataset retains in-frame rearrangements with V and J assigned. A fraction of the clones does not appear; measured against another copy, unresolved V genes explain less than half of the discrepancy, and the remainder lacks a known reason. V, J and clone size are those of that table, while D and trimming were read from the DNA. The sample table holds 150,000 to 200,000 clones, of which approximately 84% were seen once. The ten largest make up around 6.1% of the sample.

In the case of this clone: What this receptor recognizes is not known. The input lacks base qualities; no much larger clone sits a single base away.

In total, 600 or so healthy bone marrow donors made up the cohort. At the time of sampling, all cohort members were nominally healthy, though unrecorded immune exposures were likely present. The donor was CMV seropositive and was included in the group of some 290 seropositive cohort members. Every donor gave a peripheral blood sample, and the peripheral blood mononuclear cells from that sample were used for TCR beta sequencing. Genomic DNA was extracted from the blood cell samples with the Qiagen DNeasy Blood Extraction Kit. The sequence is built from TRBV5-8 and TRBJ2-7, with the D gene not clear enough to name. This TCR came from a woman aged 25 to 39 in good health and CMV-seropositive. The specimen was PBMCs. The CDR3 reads CASSRLVYEQYF. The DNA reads TGTGCCAGCAGCCGACTGGTGTACGAGCAGTACTTC.